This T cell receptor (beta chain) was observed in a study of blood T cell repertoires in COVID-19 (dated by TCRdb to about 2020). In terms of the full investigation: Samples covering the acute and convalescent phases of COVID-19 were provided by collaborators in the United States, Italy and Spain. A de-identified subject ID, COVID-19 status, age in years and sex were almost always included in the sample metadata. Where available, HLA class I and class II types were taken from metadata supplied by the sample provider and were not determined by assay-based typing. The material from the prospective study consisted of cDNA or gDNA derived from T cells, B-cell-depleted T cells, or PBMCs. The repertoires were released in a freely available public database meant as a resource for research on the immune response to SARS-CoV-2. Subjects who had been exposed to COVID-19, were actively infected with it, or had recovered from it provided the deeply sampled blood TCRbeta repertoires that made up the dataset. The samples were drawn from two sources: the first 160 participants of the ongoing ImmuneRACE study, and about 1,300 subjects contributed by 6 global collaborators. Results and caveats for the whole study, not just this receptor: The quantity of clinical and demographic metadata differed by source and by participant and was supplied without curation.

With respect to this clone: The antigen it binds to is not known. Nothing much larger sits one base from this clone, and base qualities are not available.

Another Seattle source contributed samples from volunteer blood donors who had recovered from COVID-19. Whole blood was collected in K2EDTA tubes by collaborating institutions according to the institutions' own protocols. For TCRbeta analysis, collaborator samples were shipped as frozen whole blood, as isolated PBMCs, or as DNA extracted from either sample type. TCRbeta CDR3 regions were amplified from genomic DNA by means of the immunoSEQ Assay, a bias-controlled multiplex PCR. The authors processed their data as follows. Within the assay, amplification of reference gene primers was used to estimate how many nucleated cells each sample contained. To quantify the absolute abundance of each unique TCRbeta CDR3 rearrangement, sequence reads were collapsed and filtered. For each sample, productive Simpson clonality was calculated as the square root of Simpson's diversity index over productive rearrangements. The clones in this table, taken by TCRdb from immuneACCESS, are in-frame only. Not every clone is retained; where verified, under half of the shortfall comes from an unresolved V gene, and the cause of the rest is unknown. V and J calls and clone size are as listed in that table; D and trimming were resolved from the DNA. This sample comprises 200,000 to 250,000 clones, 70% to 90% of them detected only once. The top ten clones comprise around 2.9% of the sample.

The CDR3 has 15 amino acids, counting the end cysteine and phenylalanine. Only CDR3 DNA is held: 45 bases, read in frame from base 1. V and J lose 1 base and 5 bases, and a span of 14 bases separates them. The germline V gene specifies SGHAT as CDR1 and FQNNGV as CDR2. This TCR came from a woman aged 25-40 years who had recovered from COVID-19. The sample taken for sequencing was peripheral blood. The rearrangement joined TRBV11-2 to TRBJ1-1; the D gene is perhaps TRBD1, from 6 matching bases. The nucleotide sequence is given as TGTGCCAGCAGCTTAGTGGAGAGAGGGGGAACTGAAGCTTTCTTT. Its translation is CASSLVERGGTEAFF. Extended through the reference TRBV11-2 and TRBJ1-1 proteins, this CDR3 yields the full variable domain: EAGVAQSPRYKIIEKRQSVAFWCNPISGHATLYWYQQILGQGPKLLIQFQNNGVVDDSQLPKDRFSAERLKGVDSTLKIQPAKLEDSAVYLCASSLVERGGTEAFFGQGTRLTVV.